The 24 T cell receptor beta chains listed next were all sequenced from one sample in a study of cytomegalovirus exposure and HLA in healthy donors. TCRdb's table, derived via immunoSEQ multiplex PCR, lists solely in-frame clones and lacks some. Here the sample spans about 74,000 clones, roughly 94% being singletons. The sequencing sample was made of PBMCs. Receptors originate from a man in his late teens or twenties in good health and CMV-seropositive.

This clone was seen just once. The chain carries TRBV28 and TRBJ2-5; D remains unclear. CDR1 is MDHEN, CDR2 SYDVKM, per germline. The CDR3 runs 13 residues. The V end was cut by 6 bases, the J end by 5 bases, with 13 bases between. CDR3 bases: TGTGCCAGCAGCGAGTCGTCGGTGGAGACCCAGTACTTC. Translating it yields CASSESSVETQYF.

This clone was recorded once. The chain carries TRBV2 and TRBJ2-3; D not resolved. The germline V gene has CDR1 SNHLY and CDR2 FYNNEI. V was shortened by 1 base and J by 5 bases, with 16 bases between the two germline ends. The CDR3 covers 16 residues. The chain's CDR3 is CASSEVRLSVEDTQYF. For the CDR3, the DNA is TGTGCCAGCAGTGAAGTTAGATTAAGCGTGGAAGATACGCAGTATTTT.

The CDR3 DNA follows: TGTGCCAGCAGCTTAGGCCGCGGCTTTGTAAGGAATGAGCAGTTCTTC. This encodes CASSLGRGFVRNEQFF. The V gene is TRBV7-2, the J gene TRBJ2-1; unclear D gene. The CDR3 is 16 amino acids. V lost 1 base and J 7 bases, leaving 17 bases between the germline ends. Germline lookup yields CDR1 SGHTA and CDR2 FQGNSA.

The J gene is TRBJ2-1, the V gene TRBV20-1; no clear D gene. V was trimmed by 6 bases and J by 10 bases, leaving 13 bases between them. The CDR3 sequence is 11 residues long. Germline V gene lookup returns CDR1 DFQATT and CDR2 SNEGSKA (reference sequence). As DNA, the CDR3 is TGCAGTGCCCGCGGTGGTTGGGAGCAGTTCTTC. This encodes CSARGGWEQFF.

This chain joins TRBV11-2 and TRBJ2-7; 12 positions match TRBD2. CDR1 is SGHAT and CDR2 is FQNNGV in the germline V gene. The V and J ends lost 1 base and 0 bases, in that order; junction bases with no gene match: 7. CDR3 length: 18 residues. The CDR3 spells CASSLVTSGSQTSYEQYF. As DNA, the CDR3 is TGTGCCAGCAGCTTAGTGACTAGCGGGAGCCAAACCTCCTACGAGCAGTACTTC.

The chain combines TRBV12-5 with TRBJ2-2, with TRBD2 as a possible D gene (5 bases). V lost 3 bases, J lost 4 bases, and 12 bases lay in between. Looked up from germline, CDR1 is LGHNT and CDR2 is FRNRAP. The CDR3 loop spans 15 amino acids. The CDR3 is CASGFMTTTTGELFF. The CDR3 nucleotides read TGTGCTAGTGGTTTTATGACTACTACCACCGGGGAGCTGTTTTTT.

CDR3 region: CATSRGARNTEAFF. CDR3 coding DNA: TGTGCCACCAGCAGAGGGGCAAGGAACACTGAAGCTTTCTTT. The rearrangement joins TRBV15 to TRBJ1-1; D unclear. Germline V gene sequence: CDR1 LNHNV, CDR2 YYDKDF (reference sequence). CDR3 length: 14 residues. Trimming took 1 base from V and 1 from J, leaving 7 bases between them.

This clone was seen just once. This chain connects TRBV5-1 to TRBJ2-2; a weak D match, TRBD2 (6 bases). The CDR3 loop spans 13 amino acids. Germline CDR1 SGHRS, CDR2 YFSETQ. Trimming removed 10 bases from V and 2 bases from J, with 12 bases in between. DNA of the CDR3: TGCGCCTCCTCGGGAGACAACACCGGGGAGCTGTTTTTT. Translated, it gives CASSGDNTGELFF.

CDR3 in amino acids: CASSFRDSQMAFF. CDR3 sequence (DNA): TGTGCCAGCAGCTTTCGGGACTCTCAAATGGCTTTCTTT. The chain has TRBV5-4 and TRBJ1-1; TRBD1 might be the D (5 bases). Trimming pared 2 bases from V and 11 bases from J, leaving 16 bases between. CDR1 is SGHNT and CDR2 is YYREEE in the germline V gene (reference sequence). This CDR3 has 13 amino acids.

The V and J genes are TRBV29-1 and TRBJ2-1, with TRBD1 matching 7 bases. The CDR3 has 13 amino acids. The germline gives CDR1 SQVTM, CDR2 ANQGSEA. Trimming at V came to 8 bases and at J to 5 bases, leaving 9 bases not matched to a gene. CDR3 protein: CSCLGTDNNEQFF. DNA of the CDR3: TGCAGCTGCCTCGGGACAGATAACAATGAGCAGTTCTTC.

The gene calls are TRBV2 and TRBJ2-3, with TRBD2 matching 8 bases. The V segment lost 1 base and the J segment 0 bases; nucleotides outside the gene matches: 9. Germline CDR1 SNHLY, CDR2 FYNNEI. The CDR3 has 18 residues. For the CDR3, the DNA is TGTGCCAGCAGTGAAGGGGGTAGCGGGATACCGAGCACAGATACGCAGTATTTT. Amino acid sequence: CASSEGGSGIPSTDTQYF.

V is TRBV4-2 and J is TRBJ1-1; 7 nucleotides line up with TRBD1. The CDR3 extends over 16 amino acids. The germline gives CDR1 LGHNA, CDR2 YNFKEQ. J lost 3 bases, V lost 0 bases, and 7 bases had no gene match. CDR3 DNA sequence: TGTGCCAGCAGCCAAGATCAGGGACAGATTGACACTGAAGCTTTCTTT. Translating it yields CASSQDQGQIDTEAFF.

CDR3 region: CASSLDGPWTRDRGQETQYF. The CDR3 nucleotides are TGCGCCAGCAGCTTGGATGGCCCTTGGACGAGGGACAGGGGTCAAGAGACCCAGTACTTC. This chain joins TRBV5-1 and TRBJ2-5; TRBD1 matches at 10 bases. V shed 0 bases and J 2 bases; nucleotides not matched to a gene: 16. The CDR3 has 20 amino acids. CDR1 is SGHRS, CDR2 YFSETQ, per germline.

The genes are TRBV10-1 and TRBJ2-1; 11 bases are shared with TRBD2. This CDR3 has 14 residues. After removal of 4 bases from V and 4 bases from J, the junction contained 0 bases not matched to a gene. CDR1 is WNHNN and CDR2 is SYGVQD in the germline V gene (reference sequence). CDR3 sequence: CASSASGGYNEQFF. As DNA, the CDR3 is TGCGCCAGCAGTGCTAGCGGGGGGTACAATGAGCAGTTCTTC.

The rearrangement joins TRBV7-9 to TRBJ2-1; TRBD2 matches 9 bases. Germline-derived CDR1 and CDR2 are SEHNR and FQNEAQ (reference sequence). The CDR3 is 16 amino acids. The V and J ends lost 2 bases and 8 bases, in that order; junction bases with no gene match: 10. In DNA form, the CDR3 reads TGTGCCAGCAGCTTATTAGGCGGGAGGGCCGGAGATGAGCAGTTCTTC. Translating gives CASSLLGGRAGDEQFF.

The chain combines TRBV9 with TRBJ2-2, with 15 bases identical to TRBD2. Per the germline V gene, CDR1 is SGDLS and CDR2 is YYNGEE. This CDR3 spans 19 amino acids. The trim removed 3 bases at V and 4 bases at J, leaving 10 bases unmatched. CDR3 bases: TGTGCCAGCAGCGCCACCGGGACTAGCGGGAGGATTGTCACCGGGGAGCTGTTTTTT. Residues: CASSATGTSGRIVTGELFF.

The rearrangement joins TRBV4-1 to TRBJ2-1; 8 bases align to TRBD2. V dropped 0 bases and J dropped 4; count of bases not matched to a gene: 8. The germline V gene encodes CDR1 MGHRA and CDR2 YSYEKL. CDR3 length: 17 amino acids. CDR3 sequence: CASSQESREGPYNEQFF. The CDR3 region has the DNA TGCGCCAGCAGCCAAGAAAGTCGGGAGGGCCCGTACAATGAGCAGTTCTTC.

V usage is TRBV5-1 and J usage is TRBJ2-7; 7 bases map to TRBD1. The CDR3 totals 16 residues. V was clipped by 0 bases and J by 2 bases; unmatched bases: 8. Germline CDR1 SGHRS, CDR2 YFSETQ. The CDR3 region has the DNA TGCGCCAGCAGCTTGGGCTCCAGGGGGTCGACCTACGAGCAGTACTTC. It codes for CASSLGSRGSTYEQYF.

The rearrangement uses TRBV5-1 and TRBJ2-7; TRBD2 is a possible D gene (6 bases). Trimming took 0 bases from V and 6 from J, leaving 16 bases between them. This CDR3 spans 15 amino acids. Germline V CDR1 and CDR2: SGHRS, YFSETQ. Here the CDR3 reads CASSLARVGTGEQYF. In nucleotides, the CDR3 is TGCGCCAGCAGCTTGGCCCGGGTAGGGACTGGCGAGCAGTACTTC.

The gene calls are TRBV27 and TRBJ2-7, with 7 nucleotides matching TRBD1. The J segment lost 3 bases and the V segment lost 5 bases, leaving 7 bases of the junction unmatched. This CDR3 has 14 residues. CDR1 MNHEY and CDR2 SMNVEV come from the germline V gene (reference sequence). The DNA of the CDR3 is TGTGCCAGCAGTACGACCAGGGACAGCTACGAGCAGTACTTC. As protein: CASSTTRDSYEQYF.

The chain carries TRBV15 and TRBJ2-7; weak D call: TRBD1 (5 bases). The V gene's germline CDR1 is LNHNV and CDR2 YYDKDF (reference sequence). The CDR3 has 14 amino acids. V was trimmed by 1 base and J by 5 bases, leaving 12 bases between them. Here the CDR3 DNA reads TGTGCCACCAGCAGAGTCGTGAAAGGGGACGAGCAGTACTTC. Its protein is CATSRVVKGDEQYF.

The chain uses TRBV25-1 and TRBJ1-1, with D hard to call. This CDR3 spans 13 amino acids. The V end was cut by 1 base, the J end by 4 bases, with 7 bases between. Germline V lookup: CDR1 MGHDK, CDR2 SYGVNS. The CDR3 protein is CASSESRGTEAFF. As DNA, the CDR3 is TGTGCCAGCAGTGAATCACGGGGCACTGAAGCTTTCTTT.

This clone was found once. CDR3 coding DNA: TGTGCCTGGGAGACAGGGGGCAATCAGCCCCAGCATTTT. Protein product: CAWETGGNQPQHF. This sequence joins TRBV30 and TRBJ1-5; TRBD1 aligns across 8 bases. Per the germline V gene, CDR1 is GTSNPN and CDR2 is SVGIG (reference sequence). V was clipped by 5 bases and J by 2 bases; unmatched bases: 2. The CDR3 has 13 amino acids.

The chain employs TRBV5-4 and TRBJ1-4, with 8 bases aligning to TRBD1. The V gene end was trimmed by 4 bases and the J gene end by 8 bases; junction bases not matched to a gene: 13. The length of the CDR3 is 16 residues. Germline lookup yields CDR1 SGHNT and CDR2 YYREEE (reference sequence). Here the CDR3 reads CASSPKGPGGQEKLFF. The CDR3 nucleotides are TGTGCCAGCAGCCCTAAGGGGCCAGGGGGCCAGGAAAAACTGTTTTTT.